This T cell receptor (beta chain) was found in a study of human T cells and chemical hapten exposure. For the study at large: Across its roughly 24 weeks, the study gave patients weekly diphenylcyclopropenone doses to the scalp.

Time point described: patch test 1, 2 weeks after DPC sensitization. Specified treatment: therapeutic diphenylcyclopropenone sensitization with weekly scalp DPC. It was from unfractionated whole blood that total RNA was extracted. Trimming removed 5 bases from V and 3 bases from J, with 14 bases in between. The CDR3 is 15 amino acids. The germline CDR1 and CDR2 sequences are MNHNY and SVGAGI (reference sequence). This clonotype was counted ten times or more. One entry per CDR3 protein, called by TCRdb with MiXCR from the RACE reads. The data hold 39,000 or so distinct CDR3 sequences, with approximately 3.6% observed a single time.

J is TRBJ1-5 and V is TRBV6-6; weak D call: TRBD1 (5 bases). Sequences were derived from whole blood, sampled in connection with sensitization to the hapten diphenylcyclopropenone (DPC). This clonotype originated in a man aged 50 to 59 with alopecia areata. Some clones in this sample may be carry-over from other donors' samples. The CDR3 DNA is TGTGCCAGCAGTGACGGGACGGCTGACAATCAGCCCCAGCATTTT. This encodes CASSDGTADNQPQHF.